This entry lists 5 T cell receptor beta chains sequenced from one sample in a study of cytomegalovirus exposure and HLA in healthy donors. PCR amplification relied on 60 Vbeta primers (plus 13 Jbeta primers). Produced via immunoSEQ multiplex PCR; TCRdb's table is partial and in-frame only. Here the sample table reports 100,000 to 150,000 clones. Sequenced input: PBMCs. The receptors shown here come from a man between 18 and 35 years old in good health and CMV-seronegative.

This CDR3 is CASSLAQGALNTEAFF. DNA for the CDR3: TGTGCCAGCAGCTTGGCCCAGGGGGCGTTGAACACTGAAGCTTTCTTT. The chain is built from TRBV5-6 and TRBJ1-1, with 8 bases lining up with TRBD1. Germline loops: CDR1 SGHDT, CDR2 YYEEEE. There are 16 residues in the CDR3. V was pared by 0 bases and J by 0 bases, with 4 bases of the junction left unmatched.

The chain has TRBV5-1 and TRBJ1-1; D perhaps matches TRBD1 (5 bases). This CDR3 spans 15 amino acids. Trimming pared 2 bases from V and 1 base from J, leaving 12 bases between. From germline, CDR1 is SGHRS and CDR2 YFSETQ. The DNA of the CDR3 is TGCGCCAGCAGCTTTAGACAGTTACCGAACACTGAAGCTTTCTTT. Translated: CASSFRQLPNTEAFF.

The V gene is TRBV7-2, the J gene TRBJ2-1; 7 nucleotides match TRBD1. The trim removed 6 bases at V and 4 bases at J, leaving 9 bases unmatched. Germline V lookup: CDR1 SGHTA, CDR2 FQGNSA. This CDR3 has 15 residues. CDR3 nucleotide sequence: TGTGCCAGCAGGCGACAGGGACGAGGTTACAATGAGCAGTTCTTC. As protein: CASRRQGRGYNEQFF.

The rearrangement uses TRBV25-1 and TRBJ1-1, with TRBD1 matching 9 bases. Per germline, CDR1 MGHDK and CDR2 SYGVNS. CDR3 length: 13 amino acids. With 1 base clipped from V and 8 bases from J, the junction kept 2 bases outside the gene matches. The CDR3 region has the DNA TGTGCCAGCAGTGAATGGGGGACAGGGGAAGCTTTCTTT. Protein: CASSEWGTGEAFF. Full variable domain (outside the CDR3, taken from reference TRBV25-1 and TRBJ1-1): EADIYQTPRYLVIGTGKKITLECSQTMGHDKMYWYQQDPGMELHLIHYSYGVNSTEKGDLSSESTVSRIRTEHFPLTLESARPSHTSQYLCASSEWGTGEAFFGQGTRLTVV.

This rearrangement joins TRBV5-1 to TRBJ2-1, with 12 nucleotides matching TRBD2. The trim removed 4 bases at V and 8 bases at J, leaving 13 bases unmatched. In germline, CDR1 is SGHRS, CDR2 YFSETQ. CDR3 length: 17 amino acids. Here the CDR3 DNA reads TGCGCCAGCAGCAGGCTAGCGGGGGGGATAGTGGTTGATGAGCAGTTCTTC. Protein: CASSRLAGGIVVDEQFF.